This section outlines one T cell receptor beta chain sequence together with its context. The sample belongs to a study of shared clonotypes between healthy human individuals. Naive CD8 cells, CD45RO-negative and positively selected for CCR7, excluded terminally differentiated effector memory CD45RA+ cells. Every immunoSEQ plate was one replicate of a subset's evenly spread DNA. Repertoires were generated with immunoSEQ multiplex PCR, while TCRdb's copy carries only in-frame clones and drops some. This table has millions of clones, roughly 95% appearing once. Germline V gene sequence: CDR1 LNHDA, CDR2 SQIVND (reference sequence). Trimming took off 4 bases at V and 2 bases at J, with 6 bases between the two ends. This CDR3 contains 13 residues.

The sample comprised naive CD8+ T cells sorted from blood. The chain recombines TRBV19 with TRBJ2-1; D is ambiguous. This receptor was obtained from a young man in good health. The CDR3 region has the DNA TGTGCCAGTAGTAGCGCGCCCTACAATGAGCAGTTCTTC. As protein: CASSSAPYNEQFF.